This is a list of T cell receptor beta chains from one sample in a study of cytomegalovirus exposure and HLA in healthy donors. The table came from immunoSEQ multiplex PCR; TCRdb's copy has only in-frame clones and leaves some out. Of 55,000 to 80,000 clones listed, around 74% are singletons. Specimen: PBMCs. Receptors originate from a young woman in good health and CMV-seropositive. CDR3s include the opening cysteine and the closing phenylalanine or tryptophan. Fields, in order: J gene, clone size, V gene, D gene, CDR3 DNA, CDR3 protein. D genes are given only for firm matches. A row's size may be missing; if present it is once, few, many or a size class.

TRBJ1-5 few TRBV6-6 TRBD1 TGTGCCAGCAGTTACTCGAGAGGGACAGGGTCTCAGCCCCAGCATTTT CASSYSRGTGSQPQHF
TRBJ1-2 once TRBV18 TRBD1 TGTGCCAGCTCGCCCACTCGGACAGGGGGCGACGCGCTTAACTATGGCTACACCTTC CASSPTRTGGDALNYGYTF
TRBJ2-3 - TRBV7-2 TRBD2 TGTGCCAGCAGCTTAGCAGCCAGCGGGAGGGCTACGCAGTATTTT CASSLAASGRATQYF
TRBJ1-1 - TRBV6-6 TRBD1 TGTGCCAGCAGTACGACAGGGATTGGCGCCACTGAAGCTTTCTTT CASSTTGIGATEAFF
TRBJ2-7 - TRBV27 - TGTGCCAGCAGTTTATCTCTTGCCTACGAGCAGTACTTC CASSLSLAYEQYF
TRBJ2-6 - TRBV6-4 - TGTGCCAGCAGTGACTCATTAGGGGGCTCTGGGGCCAACGTCCTGACTTTC CASSDSLGGSGANVLTF
TRBJ2-3 - TRBV7-7 - TGTGCTAGCAGCTTAGTCCCGGGAGATACGCAGTATTTT CASSLVPGDTQYF
TRBJ1-2 - TRBV11-2 TRBD1 TGTGCCAGCAGCCCAGGGACAGGCCACTATGGCTACACCTTC CASSPGTGHYGYTF
TRBJ2-7 - TRBV6-6 TRBD1 TGTGCCACCCAGGGAGGGACAGGGGCCTACGAGCAGTACTTC CATQGGTGAYEQYF
TRBJ1-5 - TRBV28 - TGTGCCAGCAGGGACAGTATTAGCAATCAGCCCCAGCATTTT CASRDSISNQPQHF
TRBJ2-1 - TRBV7-6 TRBD2 TGTGCCAGCAGCCCCGAAGCGGGAGGGCCATCCAATGAGCAGTTCTTC CASSPEAGGPSNEQFF
TRBJ1-2 - TRBV6-6 - TGTGCCAGCAGTATACTGGTAGACAGAGACTATGGCTACACCTTC CASSILVDRDYGYTF
TRBJ2-2 - TRBV13 TRBD2 TGTGCCAGCAGCTTTAGCGGGCGGAACACCGGGGAGCTGTTTTTT CASSFSGRNTGELFF
TRBJ2-3 few TRBV7-6 - TGTGCCAGCAGCTTAGCGACTGTTCAAGATACGCAGTATTTT CASSLATVQDTQYF
TRBJ2-7 - TRBV29-1 TRBD2 TGCAGCGTCGAGCGGGAAGCGGGAGGGCCCTACGAGCAGTACTTC CSVEREAGGPYEQYF
TRBJ2-7 - TRBV6-5 - TGTGCCAGCAGTTACCTTGGGGGCAAATACTACGAGCAGTACTTC CASSYLGGKYYEQYF
TRBJ2-2 few TRBV7-8 TRBD1 TGTGCCAGCAGCTTAGGGTTCCAGGGGGCGCTCGGCGGGGAGCTGTTTTTT CASSLGFQGALGGELFF
TRBJ2-7 - TRBV28 - TGTGCCAGCAGTTCCCAGCGTTACGAGCAGTACTTC CASSSQRYEQYF
TRBJ2-7 - TRBV10-3 TRBD1 TGTGCCATCAGTGAGGCCCGGGACAGGGGAGGGCAGTACTTC CAISEARDRGGQYF
TRBJ2-1 few TRBV6-1 - TGTGCCAGCAGCCCCGGACAGAAACACAATGAGCAGTTCTTC CASSPGQKHNEQFF
TRBJ2-7 - TRBV15 - TGTGCCACCAGCACCAAACCTACTTTCTCCTACGAGCAGTACTTC CATSTKPTFSYEQYF
TRBJ2-1 - TRBV4-2 - TGTGCCAGCAGCCAACCTCCTCCGGTGGAGCAGTTCTTC CASSQPPPVEQFF
TRBJ2-5 - TRBV19 - TGTGCCAGTAGTATGGAGGGGTTGGCCCAGTACTTC CASSMEGLAQYF
TRBJ2-6 - TRBV27 TRBD2 TGTGCCAGCAGTTTAGCGGGAGCTCTCTCTGGGGCCAACGTCCTGACTTTC CASSLAGALSGANVLTF
TRBJ2-7 few TRBV20-1 - TGCAGTGCTCTCTCGTACGAGCAGTACTTC CSALSYEQYF
TRBJ2-4 - TRBV2 - TGTGCCAGCAGTGAAACTCTAGCGTTGGTGTCCAAAAACATTCAGTACTTC CASSETLALVSKNIQYF
TRBJ1-2 - TRBV11-2 TRBD1 TGTGCCAGCAGCCGGACAGGGAACTATGGCTACACCTTC CASSRTGNYGYTF
TRBJ2-7 - TRBV29-1 TRBD2 TGCAGCGTCAAGACTAGCGGAAGCTCCTACGAGCAGTACTTC CSVKTSGSSYEQYF
TRBJ2-3 - TRBV11-2 - TGTGCCAGCAGCTTAGCCAGGAGCACAGATACGCAGTATTTT CASSLARSTDTQYF
TRBJ2-2 - TRBV27 - TGTGCCAGCAGTTTATCTTGGTGGACAGAGAACACCGGGGAGCTGTTTTTT CASSLSWWTENTGELFF
TRBJ2-2 - TRBV4-3 - TGCGCCAGCAGCCAAGAAGGGGTAGGGGTCAGTGGGGAGCTGTTTTTT CASSQEGVGVSGELFF
TRBJ2-3 large TRBV4-3 - TGCGCCAGCAGCCAAGGTTTAGGAACGGGGGTAGGCACAGATACGCAGTATTTT CASSQGLGTGVGTDTQYF
TRBJ2-5 - TRBV7-2 - TGTGCCAGCAGCCCTCCCGAAGAGACCCAGTACTTC CASSPPEETQYF
TRBJ2-7 few TRBV2 - TGTGCCAGCGTTGAGGGTGTGAACCCCTACGAGCAGTACTTC CASVEGVNPYEQYF
TRBJ1-1 few TRBV6-5 - TGTGCCAGCAGGCCTTTGGGGAGGGACACTGAAGCTTTCTTT CASRPLGRDTEAFF
TRBJ2-3 - TRBV4-3 - TGCGCCAGCAGCCCTACGACTAGATTGGGCACAGATACGCAGTATTTT CASSPTTRLGTDTQYF
TRBJ1-2 - TRBV28 - TGTGCCAGCAGTATTCAGACAGTCTATGGCTACACCTTC CASSIQTVYGYTF
TRBJ2-3 - TRBV30 - TGTGCCTGGAGCAAAACTAGCACAGATACGCAGTATTTT CAWSKTSTDTQYF
TRBJ2-7 - TRBV7-9 - TGTGCCAGCAGCTTAGTAGCATCGAGCTTCTACGAGCAGTACTTC CASSLVASSFYEQYF
TRBJ1-5 few TRBV6-4 - TGTGCCAGCAGTCCTCGGGCAGGGACAAATCAGCCCCAGCATTTT CASSPRAGTNQPQHF
TRBJ2-3 - TRBV9 - TGTGCCAGCAGCGTATCTGAGCGGGCAGATACGCAGTATTTT CASSVSERADTQYF
TRBJ2-3 - TRBV28 - TGTGCCAGCAGGGGGAGGAACACAGATACGCAGTATTTT CASRGRNTDTQYF
TRBJ1-4 once TRBV14 - TGTGCCAGCAGCTCTCGGTTCAGTAGCGGTGAAAAACTGTTTTTT CASSSRFSSGEKLFF
TRBJ2-7 - TRBV15 - TGTGCCACCAGCAGAGGAGCAGGTGGCTACGAGCAGTACTTC CATSRGAGGYEQYF
TRBJ2-7 - TRBV29-1 TRBD1 TGCAGCGTTGTGGGGGGGGGACAGGGGCTCTACGAGCAGTACTTC CSVVGGGQGLYEQYF
TRBJ2-7 - TRBV5-1 - TGCGCCAGCAGCTTGGCCGGCAGGGTAAACGAGCAGTACTTC CASSLAGRVNEQYF
TRBJ2-5 - TRBV15 TRBD2 TGTGCCACCAGCAGGGGACTAGCGGTCCAAGGCACCCAGTACTTC CATSRGLAVQGTQYF
TRBJ2-7 - TRBV7-2 - TGTGCCAGCAGCTCACATCTCGTTGGGACTCCTTCCTACGAGCAGTACTTC CASSSHLVGTPSYEQYF
TRBJ2-1 - TRBV9 TRBD2 TGTGCCAGCAGCCCGCCAGCGGGAGGGGTTGGGGATGAGCAGTTCTTC CASSPPAGGVGDEQFF
TRBJ1-4 - TRBV12-2 - TGTGGCGTTATGGCGGTGAAAGAAAAACTGTTTTTT CGVMAVKEKLFF
TRBJ2-1 - TRBV29-1 TRBD2 TGCAGCGTTGCTAGCGGGAGGGGCAATGAGCAGTTCTTC CSVASGRGNEQFF
TRBJ1-6 - TRBV6-1 TRBD1 TGTGCCAGCAGTGCAAAGACAGGGGGCGCGGGACTCTCCTATAATTCACCCCTCCACTTT CASSAKTGGAGLSYNSPLHF
TRBJ2-7 - TRBV27 - TGTGCCAGCAGTTTGTCCGGGACGGGAGCGAGGGGCGAGCAGTACTTC CASSLSGTGARGEQYF
TRBJ2-2 - TRBV30 TRBD1 TGTGCCTGGAGGGGTCAGGGGGTCGGGGAGCTGTTTTTT CAWRGQGVGELFF
TRBJ1-5 - TRBV6-6 TRBD1 TGTGCCAGCTGTTACCCGGGACAGAGCAATCAGCCCCAGCATTTT CASCYPGQSNQPQHF